Shown below are 17 T cell receptor beta chains from a single sample sequenced in a study of patients and donors after allogeneic stem cell transplantation. TCRdb independently ran MiXCR on the RT-PCR reads; one entry per CDR3 protein. The profile covers 150,000 to 200,000 distinct CDR3 sequences, with approximately 24% appearing a single time and 26% taken by the ten largest. The sequenced sample was blood, either unsorted or a sorted T cell fraction (not recorded which). The source of these receptors is a human donor who was either an allogeneic HSCT recipient or a stem cell or donor lymphocyte infusion donor (not recorded which). It is not recorded whose cells these are; they may come from a transplant donor.

The rearrangement uses TRBV12-3 or TRBV12-4 and TRBJ1-2; maybe TRBD1 (6 bases). The V and J ends lost 6 bases and 2 bases respectively, with 13 bases between them. The CDR3 extends over 14 amino acids. The CDR3 reads CASREGHQNYGYTF. The CDR3 DNA is TGTGCCAGCAGGGAGGGACACCAAAACTATGGCTACACCTTC.

The CDR3 DNA reads as TGTGCCAGCAGCTCGGGACAGGAGCGTTCACCCCTCCACTTT. The encoded protein is CASSSGQERSPLHF. J is TRBJ1-6 and V is TRBV7-8; 8 nucleotides align to TRBD1. V trimming: 4 bases; J trimming: 9 bases; junction bases outside the gene matches: 5. CDR3 length: 14 residues. Germline loops: CDR1 SGHVS, CDR2 FQNEAQ.

The rearrangement links TRBV10-3 to TRBJ2-3; D is unclear. The ends were cut back, 2 bases at V and 8 bases at J, with 23 bases in the middle. CDR1 and CDR2 from the germline V gene are ENHRY and SYGVKD. The CDR3 sequence is 17 residues long. This CDR3 reads CAISEPDKTPDRATQYF. The CDR3 DNA follows: TGTGCCATCAGTGAGCCTGACAAAACCCCAGATAGGGCTACGCAGTATTTT.

This chain links TRBV30 with TRBJ2-5, with D perhaps assigned TRBD1 or TRBD2 (5 bases each). Germline assignment: CDR1 GTSNPN and CDR2 SVGIG (reference sequence). The V end was cut by 5 bases, the J end by 2 bases, with 21 bases between. The CDR3 runs 16 residues. For the CDR3, the DNA is TGTGCCTGGGGGACCAGATCCAGGATACTACAAGAGACCCAGTACTTC. Its translation: CAWGTRSRILQETQYF.

This clonotype was recorded a few times. The chain employs TRBV20-1 and TRBJ1-3, with 7 positions matching TRBD1. Looked up from germline, CDR1 is DFQATT and CDR2 is SNEGSKA (reference sequence). The CDR3 contains 14 residues. With 0 bases clipped from V and 5 bases from J, the junction kept 4 bases outside the gene matches. The CDR3 sequence: CSARENRGRNTIYF. The CDR3 DNA sequence: TGCAGTGCTAGAGAAAACAGGGGACGAAACACCATATATTTT.

This clonotype was counted only a few times. The chain links TRBV27 to TRBJ2-7; D tentatively reads TRBD1 or TRBD2 (5 bases each). The CDR3 is 13 amino acids. The germline V gene has CDR1 MNHEY and CDR2 SMNVEV (reference sequence). V was cut by 5 bases and J by 3 bases, with 11 bases left in between. The CDR3 region has the DNA TGTGCCAGCAGTCCCGGGGCAGGCTACGAGCAGTACTTC. As protein: CASSPGAGYEQYF.

This chain links TRBV11-3 with TRBJ2-1; 11 bases are shared with TRBD2. There are 14 residues in the CDR3. V shed 4 bases, J shed 9 bases, and the junction held 5 bases outside the gene matches. Germline CDR1 reads SGHNT; CDR2 reads YENEEA. The DNA for the CDR3 is TGTGCCAGCAGCTCTAGCGGGGGGTTAACTGAGCAGTTCTTC. This gives the protein CASSSSGGLTEQFF.

The CDR3 nucleotides read TGTGCCAGCAGCTCCCGCCGGGGAGGCCACCAGCCCCAGCATTTT. The encoded protein is CASSSRRGGHQPQHF. The J gene is TRBJ1-5, the V gene TRBV13; D unresolved. The CDR3 has 15 residues. Germline V lookup: CDR1 PRHDT, CDR2 FYEKMQ (reference sequence). Trimming left V 4 bases short and J 7 bases short, with 17 bases between.

This clonotype was counted at least ten times. The chain has TRBV29-1 and TRBJ1-1, with D tentatively TRBD1 (5 bases). Germline lookup yields CDR1 SQVTM and CDR2 ANQGSEA. The CDR3 has 10 residues. Trimming removed 0 bases at V and 11 bases at J, with 7 bases between. CDR3 sequence (DNA): TGCAGCGTTGAAGAAGGGGCCGCTTTCTTT. Its protein is CSVEEGAAFF. The whole variable domain, remainder taken from reference TRBV29-1 and TRBJ1-1, is SAVISQKPSRDICQRGTSLTIQCQVDSQVTMMFWYRQQPGQSLTLIATANQGSEATYESGFVIDKFPISRPNLTFSTLTVSNMSPEDSSIYLCSVEEGAAFFGQGTRLTVV.

A few counts support this clonotype. This chain links TRBV29-1 with TRBJ2-3; D tentatively fits TRBD1 or TRBD2 (6 bases each). Germline CDR1 is SQVTM and CDR2 is ANQGSEA. The ends were cut back, 7 bases at V and 2 bases at J, with 16 bases in the middle. There are 14 residues in the CDR3. The CDR3 region has the DNA TGCAGCGCCGAAGGGGGGACAAACACAGATACGCAGTATTTT. Translating gives CSAEGGTNTDTQYF.

The CDR3 sequence is CSAIEGYRQGYTF. The CDR3 nucleotides are TGCAGTGCTATCGAGGGCTATAGGCAGGGCTACACCTTC. The chain recombines TRBV20-1 with TRBJ1-2; D unresolved. This CDR3 has 13 amino acids. Germline CDR1 reads DFQATT; CDR2 reads SNEGSKA (reference sequence). Deletions cut 4 bases from V and 8 bases from J, with 17 bases between.

This clonotype was counted many times. The chain is built from TRBV7-2 and TRBJ1-5; weak D call: TRBD1 (5 bases). The germline CDR1 and CDR2 sequences are SGHTA and FQGNSA. There are 18 residues in the CDR3. V was cut by 5 bases and J by 0 bases, with 20 bases left in between. The CDR3 loop reads CASSPWGGLRFSNQPQHF. CDR3 DNA: TGTGCCAGCAGCCCTTGGGGGGGGTTACGATTTAGCAATCAGCCCCAGCATTTT.

This clonotype was seen only a few times. In DNA, the CDR3 is TGCGCCAGCAGCTTGGTGTCTGGGTCCTACGAGCAGTACTTC. Protein product: CASSLVSGSYEQYF. V and J are TRBV5-1 and TRBJ2-7, with D unclear. The V gene lost 0 bases and the J gene lost 1 base, with 8 bases spanning the gap. The CDR3 loop spans 14 amino acids. Looked up from germline, CDR1 is SGHRS and CDR2 is YFSETQ.

The V gene is TRBV7-2, the J gene TRBJ1-1; TRBD1 aligns across 11 bases. Per germline, CDR1 SGHTA and CDR2 FQGNSA. The J segment lost 4 bases and the V segment lost 5 bases, leaving 6 bases of the junction unmatched. The CDR3 contains 15 residues. CDR3 nucleotides: TGTGCCAGCAGCCCATGGACAGGGGGCTTCACTGAAGCTTTCTTT. This codes for CASSPWTGGFTEAFF.

This sequence joins TRBV19 and TRBJ1-5, with TRBD1 as a possible D gene (5 bases). The CDR3 covers 14 residues. V lost 7 bases to trimming and J lost 1 base, with 11 bases between them. Germline V gene lookup returns CDR1 LNHDA and CDR2 SQIVND (reference sequence). The CDR3 nucleotides are TGTGCCAGTATCGGGGGACCGAGCAATCAGCCCCAGCATTTT. Encoded protein: CASIGGPSNQPQHF.

This clonotype was detected a few times. This chain links TRBV10-3 with TRBJ1-2; D unresolved. There are 15 residues in the CDR3. Germline CDR1 is ENHRY and CDR2 is SYGVKD. Trimming pared 3 bases from V and 2 bases from J, leaving 13 bases between. The CDR3 sequence is CAISDHPRENYGYTF. The CDR3 DNA follows: TGTGCCATCAGTGACCACCCTCGGGAGAACTATGGCTACACCTTC.

This clonotype was observed a few times. The chain has TRBV20-1 and TRBJ2-7; 7 bases map to TRBD1. Germline V gene lookup returns CDR1 DFQATT and CDR2 SNEGSKA (reference sequence). The CDR3 spans 13 residues. The V and J ends lost 4 bases and 0 bases, in that order; junction bases with no gene match: 3. The CDR3 protein is CSATRGTSYEQYF. The CDR3 DNA is TGCAGTGCTACCAGGGGGACCTCCTACGAGCAGTACTTC.